This T cell receptor (beta chain) was captured by sequencing in a study of cytomegalovirus exposure and HLA in healthy donors (dated by TCRdb to the late 2010s). Regarding the study in general: According to an earlier analysis of a few hundred of the donors, some 180 million T cells yielded 90 million to 130 million unique TCR beta sequences and around 300 Gb of sequence data. To study patterns of TCR occurrence, a later analysis re-analyzed previously published TCR beta repertoires from more than 550 donors and added high-resolution HLA genotyping. To predict cytomegalovirus infection status, the study brought together high-throughput TCR immunosequencing, statistical association of individual TCRs with disease status, and machine learning. Using immunosequencing, the study profiled T cell repertoires from around 670 subjects and related those repertoires to cytomegalovirus serostatus. The study was designed to test whether signatures of past pathogen exposure could be identified by cataloging public T cell receptors. An earlier analysis of 587 of the donors used high-throughput TCR beta sequencing to judge whether each TCR beta V gene segment behaved as functional or pseudogenic. A later genetic analysis used genome-wide SNP genotypes for about 65% of the roughly 700 donors, treating that subset as a discovery cohort. All discovery cohort repertoires had been generated on a single sequencing platform. Of the 300 to 450 genotyped donors, roughly 85% fell in the genetic ancestry cluster associated with self-reported Caucasian donors. Class I and class II HLA loci were covered by the typing at four-digit resolution. Because of strong linkage in the cohort, roughly 5 DR-DQ haplotypes were treated as single units for association and clustering. Donor age, sex, ethnicity and CMV serostatus were compiled alongside the repertoire data. The number of donors typed differed by locus, with roughly 629-640 for A, B, C, DRB1 and DQB1, roughly 520 for DQA1, 600 to 610 for DPA1, and approximately 470 for DPB1. Besides the first cohort of about 730 subjects, a separate validation cohort made up of around 120 different subjects was used. Roughly 300 gigabases of sequencing data and approximately 91 million unique TCR sequences made up an early release that covered approximately 620 HLA-typed donors. On average, roughly 240,000 unique TCR beta nucleotide sequences were sequenced per donor among more than 350 genotyped donors of the cohort, with roughly 18% of those sequences being non-productive. The later analysis used no new phenotypic data to find candidate immune exposures, relying instead on TCR beta sequences and their occurrence across donors.

What the work shows at the level of the full study, not this receptor alone: The cohort was sequenced for TCR beta chains only, and without alpha or paired-chain data the features that could be detected were limited. In vitro tests confirmed that three of the cytomegalovirus-associated TCR beta chains recognize cytomegalovirus antigens. Several of the top co-occurrence clusters appeared to be linked to parvovirus B19, influenza, CMV and Epstein-Barr virus, according to a later analysis. CMV serostatus was the only immune exposure information available for the cohort. Compared with equally common non-associated chains, HLA-associated TCR beta chains in a later analysis were more clonally expanded and had lower generation probabilities. A group of highly shared sequence variants was considered likely to be a technical artifact of the sequencing pipeline. The study gave a list of around 170 TCR beta chains associated with cytomegalovirus. It was suggested by the authors that the approach could potentially be generalized to other disease states and immunological phenotypes. Because counts were too low, more than 15 rarely observed V segments, including chromosome 9 orphons, were excluded from the earlier analysis of some 590 of the donors. Most TCR sequences were seen in very few donors, while some public TCRs were found in many individuals. According to a later analysis, most CMV-associated TCR beta chains appeared to be HLA-restricted, and the HLA associations seemed to be driven largely by CMV exposure. A further reported finding was that TCR beta sequences accurately predicted the HLA-A and HLA-B alleles for most subjects in the first cohort. Compared with the approximately 710-donor mean, donors in an Asian-associated ancestry cluster had fewer N-insertions in productive TCRs, according to a later genetic analysis. The presence/absence analyses assumed that sequencing depth was roughly uniform across donors, and that assumption may not be true. Assigning TCR associations to individual alleles was difficult when HLA alleles, especially DR and DQ, strongly co-occurred. Correlated functional status among segregating V segments might be attributable to linkage disequilibrium, but an unknown experimental factor could not be ruled out. Because HLA typing was missing for some donors at each locus, association tests included only the typed subset. An association between a missense DCLRE1C variant and V-gene and J-gene trimming of TCR beta chains was found in a later genetic analysis and replicated in an independent cohort. The 87-base-pair reads could not distinguish some IMGT-functional V segments, including TRBV6-2 and TRBV6-3, so those segments were excluded. In a later analysis, the rate of TCR association differed among HLA loci, with DRB1 alleles having the most associated TCRs and HLA-C alleles having the fewest. Broadly in line with IMGT annotations, most TCR beta V segments showed up in productive rearrangements about 90% or about 30% of the time in an earlier analysis of under 700 of the donors. In a later analysis, 15,000 to 20,000 TCR beta sequences were associated with specific HLA alleles at a false discovery rate of 0.05. Cytomegalovirus status was reported to be diagnosed by the classifier with high specificity and sensitivity in both the original and validation cohorts.

CDR1 and CDR2 were assigned from the germline V gene (reference sequence) as SGHNT and YYREEE. Taken from cysteine to phenylalanine, the CDR3 has 18 residues. Just the 54-base CDR3 DNA is kept, in frame starting at base 1. Unmatched junction bases come to 13, with V trimmed by 0 bases and J by 8 bases. To note about this clone: Its antigen remains undetermined. No base quality information exists; no much larger clone differs at one position.

Libraries were made using the immunoSEQ multiplex PCR assay. A mixture of 60 forward primers for TCR Vbeta segments and 13 reverse primers for TCR Jbeta segments was used in the multiplex PCR. The CDR3 region of rearranged TCR beta genes was amplified from genomic DNA with a multiplex PCR assay. The amplified TCR beta libraries were sequenced on the Illumina HiSeq System as 87-base-pair reads. In the authors' own workflow: A later analysis tallied approximately 87 million unique TCR beta chains across the 666 repertoires, and around 9.9 million of those chains were shared by two or more donors. To remove PCR and sequencing errors, raw reads were error-corrected and collapsed into unique sequences using a nearest-neighbor algorithm that merged closely related sequences. CDR3 sequences were aligned to IMGT reference sequences to assign V, D and J gene segments. For a sequence to be retained, at least a six-nucleotide match to both a V gene segment and a J gene segment was required. Rearrangements were called productive when the CDR3 lacked stop codons and stayed in frame with V and J; all others were non-productive. Following IMGT convention, CDR3 was defined as the stretch from the second conserved V-encoded cysteine to the conserved J-encoded phenylalanine. The earlier analysis of about 610 of the donors excluded any sequence lacking an unambiguous match to a single V gene segment. An earlier analysis of about 590 of the donors classified V segments as functional when productive rearrangements were above 56.7% and as segregating when the standard deviation between donors was above 5%. A statistical classification framework was built for diagnosing cytomegalovirus status from the catalog of TCR beta chain sequences. V and J gene assignment, in a later analysis, came from comparing TCR nucleotide sequences with IMGT/GENE-DB human TR gene sequences. Using the TCRdist pipeline, a later analysis assigned CDR3 sequences along with most-parsimonious VDJ recombination scenarios. A later analysis defined each TCR beta chain by its CDR3 amino acid sequence plus V-gene family, and excluded reads lacking a unique V-gene family. A later analysis removed several hundred highly shared, low-generation-probability nucleotide sequences to deal with suspected cross-contamination and a sequencing artifact. For each public chain, a later analysis derived a clonal expansion index from normalized ranks of inferred template counts within each repertoire. A later analysis computed generation probabilities with a VDJ recombination model fitted to out-of-frame rearrangements, and checked the results against IGoR. A later analysis scored TCR-TCR, TCR-HLA and TCR-CMV co-occurrence with hypergeometric tests, applying a repertoire-size bias correction to TCR pairs. False discovery rates were estimated in a later analysis by permuting HLA or CMV assignments 20 times. In a later analysis, co-occurring TCRs were grouped with DBSCAN, and TCRdist sequence similarity was added when clustering was performed within HLA-allele-positive subsets. Repertoires with fewer than 30,000 or more than 120,000 public chains were left out of co-occurrence clustering, as were about 5 repertoires with anomalous nucleotide sharing. Imported from immuneACCESS, the table was reduced by TCRdb to in-frame sequences with V and J called. These copies leave out some clones; in studies compared against another copy, an unresolved V gene accounts for under half, and the cause of the remainder is not known. V and J calls and clone size are as listed in that table; D and trimming were resolved from the DNA. This sample has some 190,000 clones in its table, and more than 80% of those were observed once. The ten largest clonotypes hold 2% to 3% of the sample.

The cohort consisted of approximately 690 healthy bone marrow donors. At the time of sampling, all cohort members were nominally healthy, though unrecorded immune exposures were likely present. The donor tested CMV seronegative and was one of the 352 seronegative cohort members. Every donor gave a peripheral blood sample, and the peripheral blood mononuclear cells from that sample were used for TCR beta sequencing. Genomic DNA was extracted from the blood cell samples with the Qiagen DNeasy Blood Extraction Kit. The sequence was collected from a male donor in good health and CMV-seronegative. In this chain, TRBV5-4 is recombined with TRBJ1-6, with 8 bases in between that match TRBD1. Sequencing was done on a sample of PBMCs. The CDR3 corresponds to CASSLAGRSGGKYSPLHF. The DNA sequence follows: TGTGCCAGCAGCTTGGCGGGGCGGTCAGGGGGCAAGTATTCACCCCTCCACTTT. The CDR3, completed at both ends by the reference TRBV5-4 and TRBJ1-6 genes, gives the full variable domain ETGVTQSPTHLIKTRGQQVTLRCSSQSGHNTVSWYQQALGQGPQFIFQYYREEENGRGNFPPRFSGLQFPNYSSELNVNALELDDSALYLCASSLAGRSGGKYSPLHFGNGTRLTVT.